This T cell receptor (beta chain) was sequenced for a study of T cell repertoires in cytomegalovirus infection. Study-level points and caveats: Dominating the ex vivo response were HLA-C-restricted CMV-specific TCR beta clonotypes.

The germline V and J ends were trimmed by 0 bases and 1 base, with 10 bases remaining between them. The CDR3 totals 16 residues. Germline CDR1 reads MNHEY; CDR2 reads SVGAGI. This clonotype occurred a few times. Antigen: not known. MiXCR was run by TCRdb on the reads, yielding one entry per CDR3 protein. Counted here are around 130,000 distinct CDR3 sequences, roughly a quarter occurring once; the ten biggest clones make up 30% to 40%. V is TRBV6-5 and J is TRBJ2-4, with a tentative D call TRBD2 (6 bases). This clonotype was sampled from a human donor in good health (CMV status not recorded). Some clones in this sample may be carry-over from other donors' samples. Sequenced input: PBMCs, sequenced either directly or after in vitro stimulation (not recorded which). In nucleotides, the CDR3 is TGTGCCAGCAGTTACTCGGCGGGACTGGCCAAAAACATTCAGTACTTC. It specifies CASSYSAGLAKNIQYF.